This TCR beta chain was sequenced in a study of PD-L1 blockade in urothelial cancer. Study summary: Prior regimens of chemotherapy numbered 0 to 3 per patient. Each blood sample yielded a median of about 150,000 T cells.

Study-level findings and limits: Where pretreatment blood TCR clonality fell below the median, better survival was predicted.

Germline CDR1 ENHRY, CDR2 SYGVKD. The CDR3 consists of 13 residues. The ends were cut back, 2 bases at V and 4 bases at J, with 7 bases in the middle. Time point indicated: pretreatment peripheral blood. Data came from immunoSEQ multiplex PCR; TCRdb stores just in-frame clones and leaves some out. The sample consists of about 87,000 clones, 80% to 90% of them appearing once. Concerning this clone: Its specificity is unknown.

The TCR sequence derives from a woman older than 75 with urothelial cancer. This chain links TRBV10-3 with TRBJ2-3; perhaps TRBD1 as D (6 bases). The sequencing used PBMCs, collected around atezolizumab (anti-PD-L1) treatment. The CDR3: CAISEGGADTQYF. The CDR3 DNA follows: TGTGCCATCAGTGAGGGGGGCGCAGATACGCAGTATTTT.